The 2 T cell receptor beta chains given below trace back to one sample, sequenced in a study of cytomegalovirus exposure and HLA in healthy donors. The PCR was carried out with 60 Vbeta primers and 13 Jbeta primers. Measured with immunoSEQ multiplex PCR; TCRdb has only the in-frame clones, and not every one. The sample lists under 150,000 clones, about 81% occurring once. Sequenced material: PBMCs. The receptors here all came from a woman aged 50 to 60 in good health and CMV-seropositive.

This clone was recorded once. The gene calls are TRBV4-2 and TRBJ1-5; D uncertain. The V end was cut by 4 bases, the J end by 2 bases, with 6 bases between. The CDR3 sequence is 13 residues long. CDR1 is LGHNA, CDR2 YNFKEQ, per germline. This chain's CDR3 is CASSPWRNQPQHF. The CDR3, as DNA: TGTGCCAGCAGCCCTTGGCGCAATCAGCCCCAGCATTTT.

The J gene is TRBJ2-1, the V gene TRBV19; 10 bases agree with TRBD2. V gave up 3 bases and J gave up 6 bases; unmatched junction bases: 5. CDR1 is LNHDA and CDR2 is SQIVND in the germline V gene (reference sequence). CDR3 length equals 15 residues. CDR3 DNA: TGTGCCAGTAGTATCAGTAGCGGGAGGCTCAATGAGCAGTTCTTC. Translating it yields CASSISSGRLNEQFF.